This T cell receptor (beta chain) was obtained from a study of shared clonotypes between healthy human individuals. With regard to this clone: What it binds is not known. Other DNA sequences in this specimen translate into the identical CDR3.

Germline CDR1 and CDR2: WNHNN and SYGVQD (reference sequence). The V gene end was trimmed by 5 bases and the J gene end by 6 bases; junction bases not matched to a gene: 1. CDR3 length: 13 residues. Findings of the study overall: Clonotype sharing among donors likely depends on sequencing depth.

Sequencing was performed with immunoSEQ multiplex PCR; in TCRdb, only in-frame clones are kept and a portion is missing. This sample yields more than 1,200,000 clones, of which approximately 98.5% are seen a single time; around 0.33% belongs to the top ten. This sequence joins TRBV10-1 and TRBJ2-1; 10 positions agree with TRBD1. The sequenced material came from naive CD4+ T cells sorted from blood. The subset here: CD45RA+ positively selected. The clonotype originates from a young man in good health. CDR3 coding DNA: TGCGCCAGCAGTAGGACAGGGGGCAATGAGCAGTTCTTC. It specifies CASSRTGGNEQFF.